This T cell receptor beta chain was sequenced during a study of blood T cells in healthy people across ages. Germline CDR1 reads MDHEN; CDR2 reads SYDVKM. The CDR3 contains 15 residues. Germline trimming cut 0 bases from V and 4 bases from J; bases unmatched to any gene: 3. Study observations and caveats: Both naive CD4+ cell counts and diversity were greater in long-lived donors than in aged donors.

Comments on this clonotype: What it binds is not known.

Alongside a J-beta primer mix, a sample-barcoded 5' primer served in a second PCR lasting roughly 7 to 11 cycles. MiXCR was run by TCRdb on the 5' RACE reads, yielding one entry per CDR3 protein. The sample has roughly 1,500,000 distinct CDR3 sequences; around 42% are singletons. The sample taken for sequencing was blood. The source of this sequence is a woman aged 18-29 years in good health. V gene TRBV28 combines with J gene TRBJ2-3, with 8 bases fitting TRBD1. The CDR3 is CASSLWQGAADTQYF. CDR3 coding DNA: TGTGCCAGCAGTTTATGGCAGGGGGCCGCAGATACGCAGTATTTT.